Listed below are T cell receptor beta chains from one sample, sequenced in a study of blood T cell repertoires in COVID-19. The table came from immunoSEQ multiplex PCR; TCRdb's copy has only in-frame clones and leaves some out. The sample contains a few hundred thousand clones, about 79% of which appear only once. Specimen: peripheral blood. These receptors all come from a woman aged 40-49 years who had recovered from COVID-19. CDR3s include the opening cysteine and the closing phenylalanine or tryptophan. D genes are given only for firm matches. Not all rows give a size; the values are once, few, many and, for expanded clones, a class.

d_gene,j_gene,v_gene,abundance,CDR3aa,CDR3nt
TRBD1,TRBJ1-1,TRBV3-1/TRBV3-2,-,CASSPWDRSNTEAFF,TGTGCCAGCAGCCCCTGGGACAGATCGAACACTGAAGCTTTCTTT
-,TRBJ2-1,TRBV11-1,-,CASSLGSGPTYNEQFF,TGTGCCAGCAGCTTAGGATCAGGTCCTACCTACAATGAGCAGTTCTTC
TRBD1,TRBJ1-5,TRBV11-2,-,CASSSLQGAGQPQHF,TGTGCCAGCAGCTCATTACAGGGGGCAGGACAGCCCCAGCATTTT
TRBD1,TRBJ2-7,TRBV7-9,-,CASSLGRGPYEQYF,TGTGCCAGCAGCTTAGGCAGGGGGCCGTACGAGCAGTACTTC
TRBD2,TRBJ2-5,TRBV7-9,-,CASSFGSGGPETQYF,TGTGCCAGCAGCTTTGGTAGCGGGGGGCCCGAGACCCAGTACTTC
TRBD1,TRBJ1-2,TRBV28,-,CASIDRGHGYTF,TGTGCCAGCATCGACAGGGGACATGGCTACACCTTC
-,TRBJ2-3,TRBV30,-,CAYDVGDTQYF,TGTGCCTATGACGTCGGGGATACGCAGTATTTT
-,TRBJ1-3,TRBV7-2,-,CASSPQVGGLGSGNTIYF,TGTGCCAGCAGCCCCCAAGTAGGTGGCCTAGGCTCTGGAAACACCATATATTTT
-,TRBJ1-5,TRBV6-2/TRBV6-3,-,CASSPALGVGSNQPQHF,TGTGCCAGCAGTCCCGCCCTAGGGGTTGGTAGCAATCAGCCCCAGCATTTT
TRBD1,TRBJ1-2,TRBV4-3,-,CASSQMGTGRYGYTF,TGCGCCAGCAGCCAAATGGGGACAGGGAGGTATGGCTACACCTTC
-,TRBJ1-5,TRBV19,-,CASSTGAGNQPQHF,TGTGCCAGTAGTACAGGGGCGGGCAATCAGCCCCAGCATTTT
-,TRBJ1-1,TRBV10-1,-,CASSELLTVNTEAFF,TGCGCCAGCAGTGAGTTGTTGACAGTTAACACTGAAGCTTTCTTT
-,TRBJ2-3,TRBV4-2,-,CASSQDFAVSEGVTDTQYF,TGTGCCAGCAGCCAAGATTTTGCTGTAAGTGAGGGAGTCACAGATACGCAGTATTTT
TRBD1,TRBJ1-6,TRBV6-6,-,CASRDRTGHNSPLHF,TGTGCCAGCAGAGACAGGACAGGGCATAATTCACCCCTCCACTTT
-,TRBJ1-6,TRBV5-1,-,CASSLGQAEGSPLHF,TGCGCCAGCAGCTTGGGACAAGCCGAGGGATCACCCCTCCACTTT
-,TRBJ1-5,TRBV19,-,CASSEIFYQPQHF,TGTGCCAGTAGCGAGATTTTTTATCAGCCCCAGCATTTT
-,TRBJ1-2,TRBV4-1,-,CASSQGSLFEYGYTF,TGCGCCAGCAGCCAAGGATCCCTTTTTGAGTATGGCTACACCTTC
-,TRBJ1-4,TRBV29-1,once,CSANRGIDGEKLFF,TGCAGCGCCAACCGGGGAATTGACGGTGAAAAACTGTTTTTT
TRBD1,TRBJ1-2,TRBV12-3/TRBV12-4,-,CASSVRQGGGYTF,TGTGCCAGCAGTGTTAGACAGGGGGGTGGCTACACCTTC
TRBD2,TRBJ2-5,TRBV2,-,CAQSGGSSQETQYF,TGTGCACAGTCGGGGGGGAGTTCCCAAGAGACCCAGTACTTC
TRBD2,TRBJ2-3,TRBV6-5,-,CASRTSGGLTDTQYF,TGTGCCAGCAGGACTAGCGGGGGCCTCACAGATACGCAGTATTTT
TRBD1,TRBJ2-7,TRBV6-6,-,CASRRAGQGRQYF,TGTGCCAGCAGGAGAGCGGGACAGGGTCGGCAGTACTTC
-,TRBJ1-2,TRBV5-4,-,CASSHGGGELYGYTF,TGTGCCAGCAGCCACGGGGGAGGGGAACTATATGGCTACACCTTC
-,TRBJ1-3,TRBV9,-,CASSVLSGNTIYF,TGTGCCAGCAGCGTCCTTTCTGGAAACACCATATATTTT
TRBD1,TRBJ1-1,TRBV6-1,few,CASSEERTGTSPEAFF,TGTGCCAGCAGTGAAGAGAGGACAGGCACCTCGCCTGAAGCTTTCTTT
-,TRBJ1-3,TRBV7-9,-,CASSNEGNTIYF,TGTGCCAGCAGCAACGAGGGAAACACCATATATTTT
TRBD2,TRBJ2-1,TRBV4-1,-,CASSQEPGGEYNEQFF,TGCGCCAGCAGCCAAGAGCCCGGGGGGGAGTACAATGAGCAGTTCTTC
-,TRBJ1-5,TRBV28,-,CASSLIQTGFSNQPQHF,TGTGCCAGCAGTTTGATTCAGACGGGGTTTAGCAATCAGCCCCAGCATTTT
-,TRBJ1-2,TRBV28,-,CASSLVGGLEGYTF,TGTGCCAGCAGTTTAGTCGGGGGGCTTGAGGGCTACACCTTC
TRBD1,TRBJ2-5,TRBV6-6,-,CASSVGGRGETQYF,TGTGCCAGCAGCGTAGGGGGCAGAGGGGAGACCCAGTACTTC
TRBD1,TRBJ1-1,TRBV5-1,-,CASSLREGGRTEAFF,TGCGCCAGCAGCCTTAGAGAAGGGGGCAGGACTGAAGCTTTCTTT
-,TRBJ1-2,TRBV4-3,-,CASSQESRAYGYTF,TGCGCCAGCAGCCAAGAGTCCAGGGCCTATGGCTACACCTTC
TRBD2,TRBJ2-2,TRBV7-7,-,CASSLRLAGDPTNTGELFF,TGTGCTAGCAGCTTACGACTAGCGGGGGACCCCACGAACACCGGGGAGCTGTTTTTT
-,TRBJ2-5,TRBV4-2,once,CASSQERGRRETQYF,TGTGCCAGCAGCCAAGAGCGGGGACGGAGAGAGACCCAGTACTTC
-,TRBJ2-5,TRBV7-2,-,CASSRRGGRETQYF,TGTGCCAGCAGCCGTCGGGGTGGAAGAGAGACCCAGTACTTC
TRBD1,TRBJ1-5,TRBV6-5,few,CASSRDRNQPQHF,TGTGCCAGCAGCCGGGACAGGAATCAGCCCCAGCATTTT
-,TRBJ2-1,TRBV6-5,-,CASTSRGDSSNEQFF,TGTGCCAGCACCTCCCGGGGTGATTCTAGCAATGAGCAGTTCTTC
-,TRBJ2-1,TRBV7-2,-,CASSPGNSYNEQFF,TGTGCCAGCAGCCCCGGGAACTCCTACAATGAGCAGTTCTTC
TRBD1,TRBJ2-3,TRBV24-1,-,CATSTTGGTQYF,TGTGCCACCAGCACAACAGGGGGTACGCAGTATTTT
-,TRBJ1-2,TRBV6-5,once,CASSRRQEAGGYTF,TGTGCCAGCAGTAGGCGACAAGAGGCGGGTGGCTACACCTTC
-,TRBJ2-1,TRBV3-1/TRBV3-2,-,CASSRDGDSYNEQFF,TGTGCCAGCAGCCGAGACGGGGACTCATACAATGAGCAGTTCTTC
-,TRBJ2-7,TRBV9,-,CASSVEGGTFYEQYF,TGTGCCAGCAGCGTAGAAGGAGGGACGTTCTACGAGCAGTACTTC
TRBD1,TRBJ2-2,TRBV18,-,CASSPRQGNTGELFF,TGTGCCAGCTCACCACGACAGGGAAACACCGGGGAGCTGTTTTTT
TRBD1,TRBJ1-5,TRBV7-2,-,CASSRPGQGSPQHF,TGTGCCAGCAGCAGGCCGGGACAGGGTTCGCCCCAGCATTTT
-,TRBJ2-7,TRBV28,-,CASSLGQYNSYEQYF,TGTGCCAGCAGTTTAGGGCAGTACAACTCCTACGAGCAGTACTTC
-,TRBJ1-1,TRBV10-3,-,CAISGREMNTEAFF,TGTGCCATCAGTGGGAGGGAGATGAACACTGAAGCTTTCTTT
TRBD1,TRBJ2-7,TRBV24-1,-,CATSDRGSYEQYF,TGTGCCACCTCAGACAGGGGGAGTTACGAGCAGTACTTC
TRBD1,TRBJ1-1,TRBV25-1,-,CASAGTGGTEAFF,TGTGCCAGCGCCGGGACAGGGGGGACTGAAGCTTTCTTT
TRBD1,TRBJ2-7,TRBV7-8,-,CASSPQTGTAPYEQYF,TGTGCCAGCAGCCCTCAAACCGGGACAGCCCCCTACGAGCAGTACTTC
-,TRBJ2-7,TRBV7-2,few,CASSRGVNYEQYF,TGTGCCAGCAGCCGCGGGGTTAACTACGAGCAGTACTTC
-,TRBJ2-1,TRBV5-5,-,CASSLFGGGNEQFF,TGTGCCAGCAGCTTGTTTGGCGGCGGCAATGAGCAGTTCTTC
TRBD1,TRBJ1-1,TRBV19,-,CASSIRAGGPTEAFF,TGTGCCAGTAGTATAAGGGCAGGGGGCCCCACTGAAGCTTTCTTT
-,TRBJ1-3,TRBV11-2,-,CASSLGGGSGNTIYF,TGTGCCAGCAGCTTAGGGGGGGGCTCTGGAAACACCATATATTTT
-,TRBJ1-1,TRBV5-4,-,CASSWGGINLNTEAFF,TGTGCCAGCAGCTGGGGGGGGATAAACCTGAACACTGAAGCTTTCTTT
TRBD2,TRBJ2-1,TRBV19,-,CASRTSGASYNEQFF,TGTGCCAGTAGAACTAGCGGGGCCTCCTACAATGAGCAGTTCTTC
-,TRBJ1-2,TRBV15,-,CATSIGGEANYGYTF,TGTGCCACCAGCATCGGGGGGGAAGCTAACTATGGCTACACCTTT
-,TRBJ2-7,TRBV3-1/TRBV3-2,-,CASSRGYEQYF,TGTGCCAGCAGCCGAGGTTACGAGCAGTACTTC
TRBD1,TRBJ1-2,TRBV5-1,-,CASSPGQPYGYTF,TGCGCCAGCAGCCCGGGACAGCCCTATGGCTACACCTTC
-,TRBJ2-7,TRBV5-1,-,CASSQPTDRPSYEQYF,TGCGCCAGCAGCCAACCTACAGATCGACCTTCCTACGAGCAGTACTTC
-,TRBJ2-3,TRBV7-2,-,CASGGAFTADTQYF,TGTGCCAGCGGGGGGGCATTCACCGCAGATACGCAGTATTTT